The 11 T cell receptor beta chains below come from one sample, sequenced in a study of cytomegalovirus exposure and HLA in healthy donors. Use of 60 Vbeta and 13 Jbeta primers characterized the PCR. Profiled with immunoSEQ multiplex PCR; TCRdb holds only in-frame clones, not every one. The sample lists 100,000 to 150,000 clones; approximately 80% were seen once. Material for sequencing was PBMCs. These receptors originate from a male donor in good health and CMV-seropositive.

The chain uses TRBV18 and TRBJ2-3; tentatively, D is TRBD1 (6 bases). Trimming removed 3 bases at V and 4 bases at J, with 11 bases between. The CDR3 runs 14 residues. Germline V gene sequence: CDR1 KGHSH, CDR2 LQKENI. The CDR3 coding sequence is TGTGCCAGCTCACCCCAGGGGCCCCCAGATACGCAGTATTTT. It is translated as CASSPQGPPDTQYF.

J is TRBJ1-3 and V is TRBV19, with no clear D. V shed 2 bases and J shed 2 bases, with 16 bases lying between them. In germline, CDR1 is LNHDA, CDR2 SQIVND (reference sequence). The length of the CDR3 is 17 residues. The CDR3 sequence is CASSIPAGGIPGNTIYF. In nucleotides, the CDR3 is TGTGCCAGTAGTATACCCGCGGGCGGGATTCCTGGAAACACCATATATTTT.

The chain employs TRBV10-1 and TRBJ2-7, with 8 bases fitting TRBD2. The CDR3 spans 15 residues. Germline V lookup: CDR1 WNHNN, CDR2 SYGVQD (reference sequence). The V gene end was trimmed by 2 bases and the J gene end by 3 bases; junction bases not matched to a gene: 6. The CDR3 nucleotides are TGCGCCAGCAGTGAGCCCGAAGGGACTAGCTACGAGCAGTACTTC. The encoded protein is CASSEPEGTSYEQYF.

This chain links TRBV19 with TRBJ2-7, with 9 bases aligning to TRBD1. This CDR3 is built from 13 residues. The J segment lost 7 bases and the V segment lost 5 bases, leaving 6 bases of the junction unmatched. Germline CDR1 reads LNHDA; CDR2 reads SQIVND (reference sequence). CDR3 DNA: TGTGCCAGTAGTGCGACAGGGGGGAGGGAGCAGTACTTC. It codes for CASSATGGREQYF.

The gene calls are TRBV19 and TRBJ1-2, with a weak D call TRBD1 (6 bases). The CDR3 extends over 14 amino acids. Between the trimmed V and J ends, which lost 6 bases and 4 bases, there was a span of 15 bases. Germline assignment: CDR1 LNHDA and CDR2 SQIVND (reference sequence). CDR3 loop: CASSARQALYGYTF. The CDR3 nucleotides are TGTGCCAGTAGCGCGAGACAGGCGCTCTATGGCTACACCTTC. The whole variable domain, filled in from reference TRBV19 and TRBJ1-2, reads DGGITQSPKYLFRKEGQNVTLSCEQNLNHDAMYWYRQDPGQGLRLIYYSQIVNDFQKGDIAEGYSVSREKKESFPLTVTSAQKNPTAFYLCASSARQALYGYTFGSGTRLTVV.

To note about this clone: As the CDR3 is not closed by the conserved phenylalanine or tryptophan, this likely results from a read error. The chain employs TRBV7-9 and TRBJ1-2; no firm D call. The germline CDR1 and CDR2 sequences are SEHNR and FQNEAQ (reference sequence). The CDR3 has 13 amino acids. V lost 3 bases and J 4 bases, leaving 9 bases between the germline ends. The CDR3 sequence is CASSLQAPYGYTL. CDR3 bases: TGTGCCAGCAGCTTGCAGGCCCCCTATGGCTACACCCTC.

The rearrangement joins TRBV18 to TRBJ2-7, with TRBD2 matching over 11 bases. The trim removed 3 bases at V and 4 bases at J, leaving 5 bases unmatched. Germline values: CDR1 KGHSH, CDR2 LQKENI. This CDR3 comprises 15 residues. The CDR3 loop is CASSPILAGVYEQYF. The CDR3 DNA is TGTGCCAGCTCACCCATACTAGCGGGGGTATACGAGCAGTACTTC.

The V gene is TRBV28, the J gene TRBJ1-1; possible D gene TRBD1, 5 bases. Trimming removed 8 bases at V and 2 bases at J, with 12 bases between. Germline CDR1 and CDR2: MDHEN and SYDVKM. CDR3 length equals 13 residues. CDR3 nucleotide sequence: TGTGCCAGCGGCGGGACGGCCAACACTGAAGCTTTCTTT. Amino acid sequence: CASGGTANTEAFF.

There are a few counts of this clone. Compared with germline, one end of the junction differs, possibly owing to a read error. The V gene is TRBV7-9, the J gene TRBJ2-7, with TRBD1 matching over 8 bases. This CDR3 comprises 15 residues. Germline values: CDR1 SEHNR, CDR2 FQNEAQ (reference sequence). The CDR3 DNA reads TGTTCCAGCACCCCAGTTTGGGACAGGACCACCGAGCAGTACTTC. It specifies CSSTPVWDRTTEQYF.

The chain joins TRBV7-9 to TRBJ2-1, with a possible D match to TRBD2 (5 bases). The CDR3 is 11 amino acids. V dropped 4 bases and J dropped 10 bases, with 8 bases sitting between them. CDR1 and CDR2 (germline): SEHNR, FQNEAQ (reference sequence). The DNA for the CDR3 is TGTGCCAGCAGCTCCGGGAAGGAGCAGTTCTTC. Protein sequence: CASSSGKEQFF.

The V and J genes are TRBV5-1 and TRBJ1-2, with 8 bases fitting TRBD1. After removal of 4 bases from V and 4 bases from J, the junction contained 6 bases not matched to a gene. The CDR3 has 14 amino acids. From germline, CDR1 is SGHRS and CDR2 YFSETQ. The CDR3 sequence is CASSAGGTSYGYTF. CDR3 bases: TGCGCCAGCAGCGCAGGGGGCACTAGCTATGGCTACACCTTC.